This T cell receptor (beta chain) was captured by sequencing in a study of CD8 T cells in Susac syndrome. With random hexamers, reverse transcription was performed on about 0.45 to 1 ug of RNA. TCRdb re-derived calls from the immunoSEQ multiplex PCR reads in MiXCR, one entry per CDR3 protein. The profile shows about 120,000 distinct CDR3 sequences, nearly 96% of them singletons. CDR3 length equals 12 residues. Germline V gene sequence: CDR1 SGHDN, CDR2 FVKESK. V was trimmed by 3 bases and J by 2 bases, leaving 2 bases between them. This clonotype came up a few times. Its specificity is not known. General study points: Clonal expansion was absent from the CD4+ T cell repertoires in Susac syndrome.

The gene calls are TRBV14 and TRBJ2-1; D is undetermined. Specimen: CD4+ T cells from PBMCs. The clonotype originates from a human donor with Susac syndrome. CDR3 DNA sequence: TGTGCCAGCAGCCAGGCCTACAATGAGCAGTTCTTC. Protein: CASSQAYNEQFF.